This T cell receptor beta chain originates from a study of shared clonotypes between healthy human individuals. About the study: The plates for each donor numbered three CD4 naive, three CD4 memory, two CD8 naive and one CD8 memory.

Trimming left V 6 bases short and J 7 bases short, with 18 bases between. This CDR3 region has 15 residues. Germline CDR1 is ENHRY and CDR2 is SYGVKD. Of note for this clone: Its antigen remains unidentified.

Study results and caveats: Although depth was large, rarefaction showed that sequencing of the sorted subsets was incomplete. Investigators collected only blood, and repertoires in tissues likely differ. Among a handful of donors, roughly 5.4% of naive CD4 clonotypes were found in common.

The table came from immunoSEQ multiplex PCR; TCRdb's copy has only in-frame clones and leaves some out. This repertoire shows 2 million to 2.5 million clones, 85% to 95% found once; its top ten account for around 0.35%. The sequence came from a man aged 18-30 years in good health. Some clones in this sample may be carry-over from other donors' samples. The chain links TRBV10-3 to TRBJ2-2; D not resolved. The sequencing sample was made of naive CD4+ T cells from PBMCs. Stated subset: CD45RA+ positively selected. The CDR3 here is CAISTQAKAVGELFF. In DNA form, the CDR3 reads TGTGCCATCAGCACCCAAGCGAAGGCGGTCGGGGAGCTGTTTTTT.